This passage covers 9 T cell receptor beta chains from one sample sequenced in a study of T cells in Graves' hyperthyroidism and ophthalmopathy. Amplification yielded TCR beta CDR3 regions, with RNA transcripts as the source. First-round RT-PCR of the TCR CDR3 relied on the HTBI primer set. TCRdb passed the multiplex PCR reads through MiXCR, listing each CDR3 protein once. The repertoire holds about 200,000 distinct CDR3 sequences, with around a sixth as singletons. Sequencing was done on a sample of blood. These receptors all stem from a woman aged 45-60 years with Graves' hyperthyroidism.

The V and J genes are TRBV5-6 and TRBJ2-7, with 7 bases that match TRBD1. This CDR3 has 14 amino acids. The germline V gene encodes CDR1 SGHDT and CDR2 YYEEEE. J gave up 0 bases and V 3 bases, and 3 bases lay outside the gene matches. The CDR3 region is CASSSGDSSYEQYF. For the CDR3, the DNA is TGTGCCAGCAGCTCCGGGGACAGCTCCTACGAGCAGTACTTC.

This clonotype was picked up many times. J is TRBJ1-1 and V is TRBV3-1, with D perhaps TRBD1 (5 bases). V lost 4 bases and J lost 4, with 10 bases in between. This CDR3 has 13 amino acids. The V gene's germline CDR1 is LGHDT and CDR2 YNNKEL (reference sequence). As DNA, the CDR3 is TGTGCCAGCAGCCCGCAGGGTTTCACTGAAGCTTTCTTT. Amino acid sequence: CASSPQGFTEAFF.

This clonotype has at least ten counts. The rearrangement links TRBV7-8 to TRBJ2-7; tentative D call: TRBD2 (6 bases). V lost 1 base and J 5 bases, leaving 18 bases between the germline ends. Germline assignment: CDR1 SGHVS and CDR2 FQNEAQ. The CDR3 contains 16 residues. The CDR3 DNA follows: TGTGCCAGCAGCTTAGTTCGCGGGACGACGTTTCACGAGCAGTACTTC. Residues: CASSLVRGTTFHEQYF.

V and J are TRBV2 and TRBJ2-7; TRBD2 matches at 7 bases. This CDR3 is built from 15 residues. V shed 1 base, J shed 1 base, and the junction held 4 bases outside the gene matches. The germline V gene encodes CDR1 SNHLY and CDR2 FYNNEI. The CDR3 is CASSEDSGSSYEQYF. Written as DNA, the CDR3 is TGTGCCAGCAGTGAAGATAGCGGGTCGTCCTACGAGCAGTACTTC.

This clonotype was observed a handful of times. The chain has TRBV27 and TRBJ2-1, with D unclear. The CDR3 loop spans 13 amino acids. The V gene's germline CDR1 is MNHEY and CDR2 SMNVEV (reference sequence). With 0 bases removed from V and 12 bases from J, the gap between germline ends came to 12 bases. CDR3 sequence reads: CASSLSAPTWQFF. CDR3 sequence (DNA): TGTGCCAGCAGTTTATCAGCCCCGACCTGGCAGTTCTTC.

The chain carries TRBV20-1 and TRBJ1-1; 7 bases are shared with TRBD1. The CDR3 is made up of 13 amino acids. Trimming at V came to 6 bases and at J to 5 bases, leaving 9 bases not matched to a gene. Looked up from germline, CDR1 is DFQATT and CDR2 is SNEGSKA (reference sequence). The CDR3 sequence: CSAPHRGQTEAFF. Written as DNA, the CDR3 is TGCAGTGCCCCTCACAGGGGTCAGACTGAAGCTTTCTTT.

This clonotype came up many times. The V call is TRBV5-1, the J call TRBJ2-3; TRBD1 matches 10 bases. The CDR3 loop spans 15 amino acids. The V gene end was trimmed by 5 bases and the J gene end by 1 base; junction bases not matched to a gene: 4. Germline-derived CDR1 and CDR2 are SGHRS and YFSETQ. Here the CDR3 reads CASRPGTGGTDTQYF. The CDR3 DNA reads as TGCGCCAGCAGACCCGGGACAGGGGGCACAGATACGCAGTATTTT.

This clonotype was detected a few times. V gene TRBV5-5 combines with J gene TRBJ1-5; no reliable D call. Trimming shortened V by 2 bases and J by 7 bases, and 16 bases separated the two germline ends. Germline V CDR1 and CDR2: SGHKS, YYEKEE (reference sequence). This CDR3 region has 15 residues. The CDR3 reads CASSFTPGQSQPQHF. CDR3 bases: TGTGCCAGCAGCTTTACCCCCGGGCAGAGCCAGCCCCAGCATTTT. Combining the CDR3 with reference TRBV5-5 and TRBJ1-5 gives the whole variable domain DAGVTQSPTHLIKTRGQQVTLRCSPISGHKSVSWYQQVLGQGPQFIFQYYEKEERGRGNFPDRFSARQFPNYSSELNVNALLLGDSALYLCASSFTPGQSQPQHFGDGTRLSIL.

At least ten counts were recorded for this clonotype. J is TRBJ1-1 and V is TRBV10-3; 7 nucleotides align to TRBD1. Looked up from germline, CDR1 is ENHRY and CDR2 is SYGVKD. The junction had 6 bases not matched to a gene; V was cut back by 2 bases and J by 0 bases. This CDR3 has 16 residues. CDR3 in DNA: TGTGCCATCAGTGAGCCGGAACAGGGGCTGAACACTGAAGCTTTCTTT. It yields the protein CAISEPEQGLNTEAFF.